The clone carrying this TCR beta chain showed up many times. Investigators excluded patients with uncontrolled infection, other autoimmune disease, pregnancy or lactation. The authors took PBMCs from roughly 10 ml fresh peripheral blood. From RNA transcripts, TCR beta CDR3 regions were amplified. The TCR CDR3 was amplified in a first-round RT-PCR using the HTBI primer set. TCRdb re-called the multiplex PCR reads with MiXCR, one entry per CDR3 protein. The sample lists hundreds of thousands of distinct CDR3 sequences; over 12% were seen once. This sample is drawn from a study of T cells in Graves' hyperthyroidism and ophthalmopathy. Study information: Peripheral blood sampling occurred at initial diagnosis, before any treatment.

With V trimmed by 2 bases and J by 3 bases, 6 bases remained unmatched. CDR3 size: 16 residues. CDR1 is LNHDA and CDR2 is SQIVND in the germline V gene (reference sequence). The TCR was taken from a man younger than 30 with Graves' ophthalmopathy. Source material: blood. The chain carries TRBV19 and TRBJ1-5; 8 bases align to TRBD1. The CDR3 sequence: CASSIPRGPDNQPQHF. DNA for the CDR3: TGTGCCAGTAGTATACCCAGGGGGCCGGACAATCAGCCCCAGCATTTT.